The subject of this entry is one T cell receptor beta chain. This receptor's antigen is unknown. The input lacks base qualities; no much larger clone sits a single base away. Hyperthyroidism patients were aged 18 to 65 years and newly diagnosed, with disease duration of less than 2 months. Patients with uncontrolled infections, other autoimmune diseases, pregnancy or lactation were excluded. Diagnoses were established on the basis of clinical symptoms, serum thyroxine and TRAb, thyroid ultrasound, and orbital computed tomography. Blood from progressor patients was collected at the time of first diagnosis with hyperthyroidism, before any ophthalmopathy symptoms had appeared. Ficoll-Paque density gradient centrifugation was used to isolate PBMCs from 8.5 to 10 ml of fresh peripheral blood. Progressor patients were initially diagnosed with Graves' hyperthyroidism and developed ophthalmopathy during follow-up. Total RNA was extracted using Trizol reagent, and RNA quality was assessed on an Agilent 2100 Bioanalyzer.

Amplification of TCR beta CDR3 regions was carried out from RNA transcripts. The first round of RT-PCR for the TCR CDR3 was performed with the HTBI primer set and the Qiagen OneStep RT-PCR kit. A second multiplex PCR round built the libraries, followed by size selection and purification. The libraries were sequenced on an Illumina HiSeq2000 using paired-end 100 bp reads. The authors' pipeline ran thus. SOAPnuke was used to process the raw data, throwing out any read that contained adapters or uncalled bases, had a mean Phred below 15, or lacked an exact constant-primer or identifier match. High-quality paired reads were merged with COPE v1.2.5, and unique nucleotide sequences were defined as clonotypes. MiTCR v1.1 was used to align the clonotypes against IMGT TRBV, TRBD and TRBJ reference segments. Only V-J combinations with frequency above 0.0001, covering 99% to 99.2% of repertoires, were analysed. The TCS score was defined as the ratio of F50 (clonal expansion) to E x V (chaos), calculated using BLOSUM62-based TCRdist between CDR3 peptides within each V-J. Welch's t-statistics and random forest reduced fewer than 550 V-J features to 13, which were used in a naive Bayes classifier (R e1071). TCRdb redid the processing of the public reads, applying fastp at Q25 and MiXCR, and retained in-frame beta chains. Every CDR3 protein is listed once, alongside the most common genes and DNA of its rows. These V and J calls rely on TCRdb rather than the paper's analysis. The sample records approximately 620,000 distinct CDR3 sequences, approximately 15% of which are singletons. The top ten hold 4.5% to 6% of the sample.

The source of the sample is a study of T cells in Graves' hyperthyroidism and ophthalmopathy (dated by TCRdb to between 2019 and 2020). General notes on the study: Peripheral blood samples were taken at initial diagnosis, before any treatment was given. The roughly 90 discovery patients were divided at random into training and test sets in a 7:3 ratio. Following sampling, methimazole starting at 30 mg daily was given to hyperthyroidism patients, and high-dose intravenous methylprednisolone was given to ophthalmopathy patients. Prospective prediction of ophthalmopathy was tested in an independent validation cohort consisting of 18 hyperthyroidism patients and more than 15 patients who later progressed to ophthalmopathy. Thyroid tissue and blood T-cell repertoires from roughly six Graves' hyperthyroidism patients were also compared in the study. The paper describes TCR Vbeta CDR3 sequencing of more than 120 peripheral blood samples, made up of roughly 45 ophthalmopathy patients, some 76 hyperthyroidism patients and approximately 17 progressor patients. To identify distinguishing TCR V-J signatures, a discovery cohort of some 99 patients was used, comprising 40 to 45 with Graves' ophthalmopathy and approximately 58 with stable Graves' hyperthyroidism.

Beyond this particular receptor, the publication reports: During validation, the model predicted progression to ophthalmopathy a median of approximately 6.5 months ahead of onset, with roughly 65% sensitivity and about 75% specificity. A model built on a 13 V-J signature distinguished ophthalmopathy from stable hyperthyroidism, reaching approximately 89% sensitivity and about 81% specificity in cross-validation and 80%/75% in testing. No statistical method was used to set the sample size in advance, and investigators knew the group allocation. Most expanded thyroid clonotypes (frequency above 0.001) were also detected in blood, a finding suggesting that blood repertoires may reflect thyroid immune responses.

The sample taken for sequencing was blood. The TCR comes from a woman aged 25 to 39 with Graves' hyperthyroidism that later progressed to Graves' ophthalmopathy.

The CDR3 in this case is CASSLVINKESNQPQHF. The nucleotide sequence is given as TGTGCCAGCAGCTTAGTGATTAACAAGGAGAGCAATCAGCCCCAGCATTTT. The rearranged segments are TRBV7-9 and TRBJ1-5; the D gene is unclear. Cut back by 1 base and 1 base, the V and J ends lie 14 bases apart. The germline V gene (reference sequence) provides CDR1 SEHNR and CDR2 FQNEAQ. The CDR3 has 17 amino acids, counting the end cysteine and phenylalanine. The only DNA kept is the CDR3, 51 bases in frame from the first base.